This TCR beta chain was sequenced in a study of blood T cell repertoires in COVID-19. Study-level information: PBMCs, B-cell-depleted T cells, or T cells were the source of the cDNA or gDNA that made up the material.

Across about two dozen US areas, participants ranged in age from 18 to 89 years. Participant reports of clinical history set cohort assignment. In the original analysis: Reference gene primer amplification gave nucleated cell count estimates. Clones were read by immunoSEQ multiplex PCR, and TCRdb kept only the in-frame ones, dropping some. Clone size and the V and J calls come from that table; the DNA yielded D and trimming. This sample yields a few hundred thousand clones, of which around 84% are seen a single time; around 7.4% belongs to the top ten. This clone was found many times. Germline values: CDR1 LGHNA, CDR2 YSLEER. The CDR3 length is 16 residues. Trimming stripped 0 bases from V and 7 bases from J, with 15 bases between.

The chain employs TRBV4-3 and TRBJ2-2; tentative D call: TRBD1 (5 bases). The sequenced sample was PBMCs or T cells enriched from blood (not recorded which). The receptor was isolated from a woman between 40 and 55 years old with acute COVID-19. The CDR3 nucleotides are TGCGCCAGCAGCCAAGATGGGCAGGGTGGGGACGGGGAGCTGTTTTTT. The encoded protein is CASSQDGQGGDGELFF.